The sequence of this T cell receptor (beta chain) was determined in a study of blood T cell repertoires in COVID-19. Study-wide context: Samples representing acute and convalescent COVID-19 were sourced from the United States, Italy and Spain. PBMCs, B-cell-depleted T cells, or T cells provided the cDNA or gDNA that made up the material.

Germline V gives CDR1 ENHRY, CDR2 SYGVKD. The V end lost 6 bases, the J end lost 4 bases, and 16 bases lay between the germline ends. The CDR3 sequence is 15 residues long. The data were produced by immunoSEQ multiplex PCR, yet TCRdb's version contains in-frame clones alone and is incomplete. The sample contains approximately 360,000 clones, approximately 87% of which appear only once. The rearrangement joins TRBV10-3 to TRBJ1-5; TRBD1 might be the D (5 bases). This TCR came from a woman aged 25 to 39 with acute COVID-19. The sequenced sample was PBMCs or T cells enriched from blood (not recorded which). CDR3 DNA sequence: TGTGCCATCAGCCCGGGACTTAGGGGTAATCAGCCCCAGCATTTT. Encoded protein: CAISPGLRGNQPQHF.